This T cell receptor (beta chain) is from a study of early T cells in non-severe SARS-CoV-2 infection. Germline V gene data show CDR1 as MDHEN and CDR2 as SYDVKM. V shed 4 bases, J shed 1 base, and the junction held 4 bases outside the gene matches. This CDR3 comprises 15 residues. Notes on this clonotype: Its antigen is unidentified.

Overall study findings and caveats: Matching against VDJdb likely underestimated virus-specific expansions, favoring anti-spike CD8.

The protocol attached unique molecular identifiers to individual cDNA molecules. From the 5' RACE reads, TCRdb called clonotypes with MiXCR, one entry per CDR3 protein. This table has just over 95,000 distinct CDR3 sequences, roughly 11% appearing once. The rearrangement uses TRBV28 and TRBJ2-7; 10 positions agree with TRBD1. This clonotype was obtained from an adult who was a healthcare worker with PCR-confirmed SARS-CoV-2 infection or an uninfected control (not recorded which). The input for sequencing was whole blood, taken at baseline. The CDR3 sequence is CASSSKDRGSYEQYF. The CDR3 nucleotides read TGTGCCAGCAGTTCGAAGGACAGGGGGTCCTACGAGCAGTACTTC.